This passage covers 27 T cell receptor beta chains from one sample sequenced in a study of PD-L1 blockade in urothelial cancer. As for time point: peripheral blood 6 weeks after treatment start. Assay: immunoSEQ multiplex PCR; the TCRdb copy retains only in-frame clones and omits some. Here the sample spans about 91,000 clones, 70% to 90% being singletons. The source was PBMCs, collected around atezolizumab (anti-PD-L1) treatment. These receptors came from a man aged 65 to 85 with urothelial cancer.

The CDR3 sequence: CASSLGQGGGYTF. The DNA for the CDR3 is TGTGCCAGCAGCTTGGGACAAGGTGGTGGCTACACCTTC. The V call is TRBV7-2, the J call TRBJ1-2; D perhaps matches TRBD1 (6 bases). Germline V CDR1 and CDR2: SGHTA, FQGNSA. This CDR3 is built from 13 residues. With 3 bases removed from V and 7 bases from J, the gap between germline ends came to 12 bases.

Many counts were recorded for this clone. The chain joins TRBV18 to TRBJ2-7; the match to TRBD2 covers 15 bases. CDR1 and CDR2 (germline): KGHSH, LQKENI. The V and J ends lost 3 bases and 7 bases, in that order; junction bases with no gene match: 1. This CDR3 contains 14 residues. CDR3 loop: CASSPGTSGREQYF. In DNA, the CDR3 is TGTGCCAGCTCACCGGGGACTAGCGGGAGGGAGCAGTACTTC.

The CDR3 loop reads CASSPASGGAGEQFF. In DNA, the CDR3 is TGTGCCAGCTCCCCCGCTAGCGGGGGGGCGGGAGAGCAGTTCTTC. The chain joins TRBV18 to TRBJ2-1, with TRBD2 matching over 12 bases. This CDR3 is built from 15 residues. Losses at the gene ends were 6 bases for V and 10 bases for J; bases not matched to a gene: 10. Germline CDR1 and CDR2: KGHSH and LQKENI.

The rearrangement joins TRBV27 to TRBJ1-4, with 7 bases that match TRBD1. The length of the CDR3 is 14 residues. CDR1 and CDR2 (germline): MNHEY, SMNVEV (reference sequence). The V gene end was trimmed by 7 bases and the J gene end by 5 bases; junction bases not matched to a gene: 7. Here the CDR3 DNA reads TGTGCCAGCACCCGTACAGGGGCGAATGAAAAACTGTTTTTT. The encoded protein is CASTRTGANEKLFF. The full variable domain, rest sourced from reference TRBV27 and TRBJ1-4, is EAQVTQNPRYLITVTGKKLTVTCSQNMNHEYMSWYRQDPGLGLRQIYYSMNVEVTDKGDVPEGYKVSRKEKRNFPLILESPSPNQTSLYFCASTRTGANEKLFFGSGTQLSVL.

The chain has TRBV5-4 and TRBJ1-1; D gene uncertain. Germline V CDR1 and CDR2: SGHNT, YYREEE (reference sequence). The CDR3 loop spans 14 amino acids. The V and J ends lost 4 bases and 0 bases respectively, with 10 bases between them. The CDR3 here is CASSPLTVNTEAFF. The CDR3 nucleotides are TGTGCCAGCAGCCCACTTACTGTGAACACTGAAGCTTTCTTT.

This chain links TRBV19 with TRBJ1-2; the match to TRBD1 covers 8 bases. Germline CDR1 LNHDA, CDR2 SQIVND (reference sequence). With 4 bases clipped from V and 6 bases from J, the junction kept 4 bases outside the gene matches. CDR3 length: 13 residues. Here the CDR3 DNA reads TGTGCCAGTAGTAACAGGGGGATTAATGGCTACACCTTC. It yields the protein CASSNRGINGYTF.

V usage is TRBV7-2 and J usage is TRBJ1-1; 10 bases fit TRBD1. The trim removed 4 bases at V and 0 bases at J, leaving 2 bases unmatched. This CDR3 has 15 residues. Per germline, CDR1 SGHTA and CDR2 FQGNSA. In nucleotides, the CDR3 is TGTGCCAGCAGCTCGGGACAGGGGATGAACACTGAAGCTTTCTTT. Its protein product is CASSSGQGMNTEAFF.

The chain uses TRBV6-1 and TRBJ1-4; D may be TRBD1 (6 bases). The CDR3 sequence is 13 residues long. Germline CDR1 is MNHNS and CDR2 is SASEGT. V lost 11 bases and J 3 bases, leaving 13 bases between the germline ends. The CDR3 sequence: CAANRAPNEKLFF. CDR3 in DNA: TGTGCCGCGAACAGGGCGCCTAATGAAAAACTGTTTTTT.

This clone appeared once. The chain employs TRBV5-7 and TRBJ1-3; D is perhaps TRBD1 (5 bases). TRBV5-7 is an open reading frame, and its role is uncertain. The CDR3 covers 16 residues. Trimming left V 0 bases short and J 0 bases short, with 10 bases between. CDR3 loop: CASSLEGRASGNTIYF. The CDR3 DNA reads TGTGCCAGCAGCTTGGAGGGCAGGGCCTCTGGAAACACCATATATTTT.

The table lists this clone with a few counts. V is TRBV6-6 and J is TRBJ2-1, with D unclear. Trimming left V 5 bases short and J 6 bases short, with 17 bases between. CDR1 is MNHNY and CDR2 is SVGAGI in the germline V gene (reference sequence). The CDR3 consists of 15 residues. CDR3 coding DNA: TGTGCCAGCAGTCAAAACCGGGTACGAGGCAATGAGCAGTTCTTC. It is translated as CASSQNRVRGNEQFF.

The CDR3 reads CASSEDPGVFF. The CDR3 DNA sequence: TGTGCCAGCAGTGAGGACCCAGGGGTTTTCTTT. J is TRBJ1-1 and V is TRBV6-5; the D gene is possibly TRBD1 (6 bases). The CDR3 covers 11 residues. CDR1 and CDR2 (germline): MNHEY, SVGAGI. Trimming took off 5 bases at V and 13 bases at J, with 14 bases between the two ends.

The genes are TRBV7-9 and TRBJ2-5, with 7 bases aligning to TRBD1. The CDR3 loop spans 14 amino acids. V lost 5 bases to trimming and J lost 5 bases; unmatched junction nucleotides: 8. Germline V gene data show CDR1 as SEHNR and CDR2 as FQNEAQ (reference sequence). CDR3 sequence reads: CASSPGTVGETQYF. CDR3 bases: TGTGCCAGCAGCCCCGGGACAGTCGGGGAGACCCAGTACTTC.

The chain is built from TRBV7-9 and TRBJ1-2, with 11 nucleotides matching TRBD1. The CDR3 has 14 residues. V dropped 5 bases and J dropped 3; count of bases not matched to a gene: 2. Germline V gene data show CDR1 as SEHNR and CDR2 as FQNEAQ (reference sequence). For the CDR3, the DNA is TGTGCCAGCAGCACGGGACAGGGGGACTATGGCTACACCTTC. Translation gives CASSTGQGDYGYTF. The full variable domain, completed using reference TRBV7-9 and TRBJ1-2, is DTGVSQNPRHKITKRGQNVTFRCDPISEHNRLYWYRQTLGQGPEFLTYFQNEAQLEKSRLLSDRFSAERPKGSFSTLEIQRTEQGDSAMYLCASSTGQGDYGYTFGSGTRLTVV.

This chain connects TRBV7-8 to TRBJ2-5; D gene uncertain. This CDR3 region has 12 residues. The germline V gene encodes CDR1 SGHVS and CDR2 FQNEAQ. V was pared by 5 bases and J by 0 bases, with 4 bases between. The DNA of the CDR3 is TGTGCCAGCAGCCGGGACCAAGAGACCCAGTACTTC. It codes for CASSRDQETQYF.

This clone was recorded a few times. The chain has TRBV6-1 and TRBJ1-2; D call uncertain. Germline CDR1 is MNHNS and CDR2 is SASEGT. The CDR3 is 12 residues long. The V end was cut by 4 bases, the J end by 8 bases, with 11 bases between. CDR3 nucleotide sequence: TGTGCCAGCAGTGGCAAGGGAGGCGGCTACACCTTC. Residues: CASSGKGGGYTF.

The chain links TRBV2 to TRBJ2-5; 12 nucleotides align to TRBD2. V lost 6 bases and J lost 1; bases outside the gene matches: 6. The CDR3 totals 16 residues. Per the germline V gene, CDR1 is SNHLY and CDR2 is FYNNEI. DNA of the CDR3: TGTGCCAGCAGAGCCTTACTAGCGGGGGGCCAAGAGACCCAGTACTTC. Translating it yields CASRALLAGGQETQYF. Full variable domain (outside the CDR3, taken from reference TRBV2 and TRBJ2-5): EPEVTQTPSHQVTQMGQEVILRCVPISNHLYFYWYRQILGQKVEFLVSFYNNEISEKSEIFDDQFSVERPDGSNFTLKIRSTKLEDSAMYFCASRALLAGGQETQYFGPGTRLLVL.

Concerning this clone: The same CDR3 can be traced to other DNA sequences in this sample. This chain connects TRBV19 to TRBJ1-2; a weak D match, TRBD1 (6 bases). The CDR3 is 12 amino acids. The V gene lost 6 bases and the J gene lost 5 bases, with 10 bases spanning the gap. The germline gives CDR1 LNHDA, CDR2 SQIVND (reference sequence). CDR3 protein: CASSPTGYGYTF. The CDR3 DNA reads as TGTGCCAGTAGCCCTACAGGGTATGGCTACACCTTC.

Concerning this clone itself: Germline and junction disagree at one end, which may indicate a read error. The V call is TRBV7-2, the J call TRBJ2-5; D possibly corresponds to TRBD2 (5 bases). CDR3 length: 12 amino acids. Germline values: CDR1 SGHTA, CDR2 FQGNSA. This chain's CDR3 is CASSLATGSLHF. The CDR3 DNA follows: TGTGCCAGCAGCTTAGCGACGGGGAGCCTTCACTTC. Full variable domain (missing parts from reference TRBV7-2 and TRBJ2-5): GAGVSQSPSNKVTEKGKDVELRCDPISGHTALYWYRQSLGQGLEFLIYFQGNSAPDKSGLPSDRFSAERTGGSVSTLTIQRTQQEDSAVYLCASSLATGSLHFGPGTRLLVL.

The J gene is TRBJ1-5, the V gene TRBV6-5; D gene ambiguous. Trimming pared 6 bases from V and 7 bases from J, leaving 10 bases between. The CDR3 contains 12 residues. CDR1 is MNHEY and CDR2 is SVGAGI in the germline V gene. The CDR3 loop is CASRTIGQPQHF. CDR3 in DNA: TGTGCCAGCAGGACTATTGGGCAGCCCCAGCATTTT.

This clone was seen only once. V gene TRBV6-5 combines with J gene TRBJ2-7, with TRBD1 matching 7 bases. From germline, CDR1 is MNHEY and CDR2 SVGAGI. The CDR3 sequence is 14 residues long. Unmatched junction bases numbered 7, after V lost 2 bases and J lost 6 bases. CDR3 region: CASSYDRVEGEQYF. CDR3 sequence (DNA): TGTGCCAGCAGTTACGACAGGGTTGAAGGCGAGCAGTACTTC.

The rearrangement uses TRBV6-5 and TRBJ1-2; 7 bases line up with TRBD1. Unmatched junction bases numbered 7, after V lost 5 bases and J lost 4 bases. The CDR3 is 14 amino acids. The germline V gene encodes CDR1 MNHEY and CDR2 SVGAGI. The CDR3 reads CASSPRQGRYGYTF. The DNA of the CDR3 is TGTGCCAGCAGTCCACGACAGGGACGCTATGGCTACACCTTC.

J is TRBJ2-5 and V is TRBV6-5; D is undetermined. The germline V and J ends were trimmed by 5 bases and 5 bases, with 6 bases remaining between them. The CDR3 runs to 11 residues. Germline V gene data show CDR1 as MNHEY and CDR2 as SVGAGI. In DNA, the CDR3 is TGTGCCAGCAGTCCTAGGGAGACCCAGTACTTC. Its protein product is CASSPRETQYF.

V and J are TRBV5-4 and TRBJ2-5; the match to TRBD1 covers 9 bases. The length of the CDR3 is 13 residues. With 6 bases clipped from V and 4 bases from J, the junction kept 4 bases outside the gene matches. Looked up from germline, CDR1 is SGHNT and CDR2 is YYREEE (reference sequence). As DNA, the CDR3 is TGTGCCAGCAACCGGGACAGGGCAGAGACCCAGTACTTC. It specifies CASNRDRAETQYF.

The rearrangement uses TRBV7-9 and TRBJ2-3; tentative D call: TRBD1 (6 bases). Germline assignment: CDR1 SEHNR and CDR2 FQNEAQ (reference sequence). Trimming cost V 5 bases and J 4 bases, with 13 bases left between them. This CDR3 spans 14 amino acids. The CDR3 DNA follows: TGTGCCAGCAGCCCGTTAGGACAGTCAGATACGCAGTATTTT. This sequence encodes CASSPLGQSDTQYF. The whole variable domain, remainder taken from reference TRBV7-9 and TRBJ2-3, is DTGVSQNPRHKITKRGQNVTFRCDPISEHNRLYWYRQTLGQGPEFLTYFQNEAQLEKSRLLSDRFSAERPKGSFSTLEIQRTEQGDSAMYLCASSPLGQSDTQYFGPGTRLTVL.

This chain links TRBV5-1 with TRBJ2-5, with D possibly TRBD1 on 5 matching bases. This CDR3 has 17 residues. Germline CDR1 SGHRS, CDR2 YFSETQ. Trimming cost V 3 bases and J 0 bases, with 18 bases left between them. The DNA for the CDR3 is TGCGCCAGCAGCTATTCCGGACAAGAAGTCTACCAAGAGACCCAGTACTTC. Translation gives CASSYSGQEVYQETQYF.

The V gene is TRBV5-6, the J gene TRBJ2-5; TRBD2 is a possible D gene (6 bases). Per germline, CDR1 SGHDT and CDR2 YYEEEE. V dropped 1 base and J dropped 4 bases, with 14 bases sitting between them. The CDR3 runs 15 residues. In DNA, the CDR3 is TGTGCCAGCAGCTTGTTGGTGAGGGGAGGAGAGACCCAGTACTTC. Translation gives CASSLLVRGGETQYF.

J is TRBJ1-3 and V is TRBV5-8, with D unclear. This CDR3 region has 13 residues. Between the trimmed V and J ends, which lost 1 base and 4 bases, there was a span of 6 bases. Looked up from germline, CDR1 is SGHTS and CDR2 is YDEGEE. CDR3 sequence (DNA): TGTGCCAGCAGCTTGTGGAGCGGAAACACCATATATTTT. This sequence encodes CASSLWSGNTIYF. Using reference TRBV5-8 and TRBJ1-3 for the parts outside the CDR3, the full variable domain is EAGVTQSPTHLIKTRGQQATLRCSPISGHTSVYWYQQALGLGLQFLLWYDEGEERNRGNFPPRFSGRQFPNYSSELNVNALELEDSALYLCASSLWSGNTIYFGEGSWLTVV.